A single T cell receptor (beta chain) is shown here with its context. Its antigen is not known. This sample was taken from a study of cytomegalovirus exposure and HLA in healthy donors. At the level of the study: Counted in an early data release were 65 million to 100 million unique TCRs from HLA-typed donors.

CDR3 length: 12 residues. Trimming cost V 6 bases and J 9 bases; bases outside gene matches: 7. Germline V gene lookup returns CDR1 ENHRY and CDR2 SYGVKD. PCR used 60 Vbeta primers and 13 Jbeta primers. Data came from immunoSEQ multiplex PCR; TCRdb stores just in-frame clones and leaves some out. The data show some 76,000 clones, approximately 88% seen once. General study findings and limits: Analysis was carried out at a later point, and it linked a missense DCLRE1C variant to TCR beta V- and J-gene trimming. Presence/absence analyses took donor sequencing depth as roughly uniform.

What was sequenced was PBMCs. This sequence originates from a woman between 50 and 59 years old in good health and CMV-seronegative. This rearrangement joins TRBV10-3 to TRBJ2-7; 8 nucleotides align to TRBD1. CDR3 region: CAISAGGSGQYV. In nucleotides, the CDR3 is TGTGCCATCAGCGCAGGGGGCAGTGGGCAGTACGTC.